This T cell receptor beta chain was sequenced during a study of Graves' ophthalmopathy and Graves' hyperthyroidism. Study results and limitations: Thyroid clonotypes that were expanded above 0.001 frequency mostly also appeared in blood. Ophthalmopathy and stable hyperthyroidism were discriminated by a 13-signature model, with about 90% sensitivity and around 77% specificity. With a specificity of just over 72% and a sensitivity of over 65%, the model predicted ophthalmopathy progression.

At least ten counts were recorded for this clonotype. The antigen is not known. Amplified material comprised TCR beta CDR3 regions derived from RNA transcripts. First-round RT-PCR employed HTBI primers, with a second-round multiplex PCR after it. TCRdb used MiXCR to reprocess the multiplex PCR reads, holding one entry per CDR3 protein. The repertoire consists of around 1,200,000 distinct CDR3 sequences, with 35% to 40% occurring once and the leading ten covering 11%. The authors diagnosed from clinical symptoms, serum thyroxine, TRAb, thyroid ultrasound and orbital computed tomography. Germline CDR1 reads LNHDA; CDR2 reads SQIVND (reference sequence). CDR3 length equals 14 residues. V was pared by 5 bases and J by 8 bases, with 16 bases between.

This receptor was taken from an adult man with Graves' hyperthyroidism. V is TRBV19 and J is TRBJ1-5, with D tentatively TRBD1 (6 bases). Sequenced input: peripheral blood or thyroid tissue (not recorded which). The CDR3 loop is CASSSPGTTEPQHF. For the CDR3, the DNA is TGTGCCAGTAGTTCCCCCGGGACAACGGAGCCCCAGCATTTT. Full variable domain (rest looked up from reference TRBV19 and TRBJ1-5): DGGITQSPKYLFRKEGQNVTLSCEQNLNHDAMYWYRQDPGQGLRLIYYSQIVNDFQKGDIAEGYSVSREKKESFPLTVTSAQKNPTAFYLCASSSPGTTEPQHFGDGTRLSIL.